The present TCR beta chain was sequenced within a study of cytomegalovirus exposure and HLA in healthy donors. Points on this clone: What it binds is not known.

Germline trimming cut 3 bases from V and 0 bases from J; bases unmatched to any gene: 6. There are 16 residues in the CDR3. The germline gives CDR1 SNHLY, CDR2 FYNNEI. Findings and caveats of the study: On later analysis, the bulk of CMV-associated TCR beta chains appeared to be HLA-restricted. It was assumed in the presence/absence analyses that sequencing depth was roughly uniform across donors. Sequences of the TCR beta chain were said to predict the HLA-A and HLA-B alleles of most subjects accurately.

60 Vbeta and 13 Jbeta primers were used in PCR. In the study's own analysis: Per a later analysis, the number of unique TCR beta chains was about 80 million, of which 9 million to 12 million were shared. Sequencing was performed with immunoSEQ multiplex PCR; in TCRdb, only in-frame clones are kept and a portion is missing. That table furnishes V, J and clone size, whereas the DNA furnished D and trimming. The sample lists around 94,000 clones, 75% to 85% occurring once. The sequencing input was PBMCs. The chain carries TRBV2 and TRBJ2-3, with TRBD2 identical over 7 bases. This clonotype originated in a middle-aged woman in good health and CMV-seronegative. CDR3 sequence (DNA): TGTGCCAGCAGTGAGGATAGGGACTATAGCACAGATACGCAGTATTTT. The encoded protein is CASSEDRDYSTDTQYF.